This T cell receptor (beta chain) was observed in a study of PD-1 blockade in classical Hodgkin lymphoma. Every patient was affected by relapse after autologous stem cell transplantation, while exposure to brentuximab vedotin was not uniform. Germline loops: CDR1 SGHNT, CDR2 YYREEE (reference sequence). This CDR3 contains 13 residues. The trim removed 0 bases at V and 6 bases at J, leaving 2 bases unmatched. Method: immunoSEQ multiplex PCR; TCRdb's copy keeps in-frame clones and lacks some. The sample contains about 6,600 clones, more than 70% of which appear only once. Study-wide results and limits: At baseline, newly diagnosed patients reportedly showed less TCR diversity than healthy donors. Newly diagnosed patients and complete responders had comparable diversity at baseline. No one has yet defined what causes the repertoire differences, which may be disease activity or prior therapy.

This clone was seen a single time. Antigen specificity is unknown. The source material was peripheral blood mononuclear cells (PBMCs), sampled before the second cycle of nivolumab. The clonotype was recovered from a human donor with classical Hodgkin lymphoma. J is TRBJ1-2 and V is TRBV5-4; TRBD1 aligns across 7 bases. CDR3 nucleotide sequence: TGTGCCAGCAGCTTGGGACAGGGACATGGCTACACCTTC. This gives the protein CASSLGQGHGYTF.